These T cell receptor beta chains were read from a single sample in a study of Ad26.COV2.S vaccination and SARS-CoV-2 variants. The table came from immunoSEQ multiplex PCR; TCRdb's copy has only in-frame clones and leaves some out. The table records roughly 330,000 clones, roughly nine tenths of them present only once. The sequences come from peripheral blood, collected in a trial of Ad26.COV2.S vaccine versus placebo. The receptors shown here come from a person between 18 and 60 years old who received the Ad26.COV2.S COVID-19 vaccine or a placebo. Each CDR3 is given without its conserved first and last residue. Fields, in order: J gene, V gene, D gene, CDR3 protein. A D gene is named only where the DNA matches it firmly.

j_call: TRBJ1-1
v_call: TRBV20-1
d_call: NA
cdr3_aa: SARGGTEAF

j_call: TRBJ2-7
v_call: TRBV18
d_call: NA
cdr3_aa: ASSQGGDRQY

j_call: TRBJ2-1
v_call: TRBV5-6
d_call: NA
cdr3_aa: ASAWAGKQF

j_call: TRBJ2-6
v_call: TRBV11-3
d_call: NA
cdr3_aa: ASSLRAFGANVLT

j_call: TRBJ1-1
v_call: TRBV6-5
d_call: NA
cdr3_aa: ASSPANTEAF

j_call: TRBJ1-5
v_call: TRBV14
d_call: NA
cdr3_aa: ASSHTRRDNQPQH

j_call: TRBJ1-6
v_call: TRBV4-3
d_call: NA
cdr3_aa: ASSQEMGGGGSPLH

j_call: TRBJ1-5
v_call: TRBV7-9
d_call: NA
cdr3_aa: ASSLAGGGAQH

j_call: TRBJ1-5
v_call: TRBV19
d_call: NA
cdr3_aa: ASSMREAQH

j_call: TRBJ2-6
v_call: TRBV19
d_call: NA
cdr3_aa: ASRVGGTGANVLT

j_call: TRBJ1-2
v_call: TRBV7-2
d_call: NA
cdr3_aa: ASSLFGFSYGYT

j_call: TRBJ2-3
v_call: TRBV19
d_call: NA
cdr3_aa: ASSIGGADTQY

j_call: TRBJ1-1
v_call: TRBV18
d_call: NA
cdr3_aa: ASSPSQYTEAF

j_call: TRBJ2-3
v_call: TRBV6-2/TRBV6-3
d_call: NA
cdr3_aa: ASSYSIVLGVADTQY